This entry is about one T cell receptor beta chain. The antigen is not known. V trimming: 5 bases; J trimming: 7 bases; junction bases outside the gene matches: 8. The CDR3 has 16 amino acids. Germline assignment: CDR1 LNHDA and CDR2 SQIVND (reference sequence). The record originates from a study of a mutant IDH1 vaccine in newly diagnosed glioma. Looking at the study overall: Eight vaccine injections were given to patients in weeks 1, 3, 5, 7, 11, 15, 19 and 23. Among treated patients, 62.5% were male and about 40% female, and mean age was about 39 years.

Study-level results: Altogether, about 93% of patients exhibited vaccine-induced immune responses.

The data were produced by immunoSEQ multiplex PCR, yet TCRdb's version contains in-frame clones alone and is incomplete. In the table there are approximately 38,000 clones, 80% to 90% of which are singletons. Time point indicated: week 5, during vaccination. Each vaccine dose was 300 ug of mutant IDH1 20-mer peptide, with topical imiquimod. The donor cohort comprised cases of new WHO grade 3 or 4 IDH1-mutant, ATRX-lost astrocytoma. Here the sequenced sample was PBMCs, taken from a glioma patient whose treatment included an IDH1 peptide vaccine. The chain joins TRBV19 to TRBJ2-1; TRBD2 matches at 13 bases. The sequence derives from a man between 35 and 55 years old with glioma. CDR3 coding DNA: TGTGCCAGTAGTCCCCTGGGACTAGCGGGGCGAAATGAGCAGTTCTTC. Its translation is CASSPLGLAGRNEQFF.